One sample yielded the 24 T cell receptor beta chains listed below, sequenced in a study of Ad26.COV2.S vaccination and SARS-CoV-2 variants. The method was immunoSEQ multiplex PCR; TCRdb's version includes in-frame clones alone and lacks a portion of them. This table has 200,000 to 300,000 clones, approximately 88% appearing once. Specified treatment: about 20 received Ad26.COV2.S at low or high dose, single or two shots; roughly 5 received placebo; per-sample allocation not given. The study sampled participants on day 63 after the first vaccine or placebo injection. Sequencing used peripheral blood, obtained in a trial of Ad26.COV2.S vaccine versus placebo. These receptors all come from a person between 18 and 59 years old who received the Ad26.COV2.S COVID-19 vaccine or a placebo.

The chain employs TRBV5-1 and TRBJ2-7; TRBD1 aligns across 7 bases. There are 13 residues in the CDR3. After removal of 2 bases from V and 3 bases from J, the junction contained 2 bases not matched to a gene. CDR1 SGHRS and CDR2 YFSETQ come from the germline V gene. The CDR3 nucleotides read TGCGCCAGCAGCTTAGGACAGGACTACGAGCAGTACTTC. Residues: CASSLGQDYEQYF.

The V gene is TRBV15, the J gene TRBJ2-7; 8 bases align to TRBD1. Germline CDR1 LNHNV, CDR2 YYDKDF (reference sequence). Trimming took 1 base from V and 4 from J; bases not matched to a gene: 9. The CDR3 contains 16 residues. The CDR3 is CATSRGTGPVSYEQYF. The CDR3 DNA reads TGTGCCACCAGCAGAGGGACAGGGCCGGTGTCGTACGAGCAGTACTTC.

This rearrangement joins TRBV7-3 to TRBJ2-2; D remains ambiguous. This CDR3 comprises 13 residues. Trimming stripped 1 base from V and 8 bases from J, with 8 bases between. Germline V lookup: CDR1 SGHTA, CDR2 FQGTGA. CDR3 nucleotide sequence: TGTGCCAGCAGCTTAAATGTAAAGGGGGAGCTGTTTTTT. Translation: CASSLNVKGELFF.

The rearrangement uses TRBV6-2 or TRBV6-3 and TRBJ1-5, with 10 bases fitting TRBD1. With 6 bases clipped from V and 6 bases from J, the junction kept 8 bases outside the gene matches. The CDR3 length is 15 residues. The germline V gene encodes CDR1 MNHEY and CDR2 SVGEGT. The CDR3 reads CASSFGQGEIQPQHF. CDR3 nucleotide sequence: TGTGCCAGCAGCTTCGGACAGGGGGAGATTCAGCCCCAGCATTTT.

CDR3 in DNA: TGCGCCAGCAGCCGCCTGTACGGGGGGAACACTGAAGCTTTCTTT. Its translation: CASSRLYGGNTEAFF. V is TRBV5-1 and J is TRBJ1-1, with a tentative D call TRBD1 (5 bases). CDR1 is SGHRS and CDR2 is YFSETQ in the germline V gene. This CDR3 has 15 residues. V was shortened by 4 bases and J by 1 base, with 14 bases between the two germline ends.

The genes are TRBV30 and TRBJ1-2; D is perhaps TRBD1 (6 bases). CDR1 is GTSNPN, CDR2 SVGIG, per germline (reference sequence). Deletions cut 2 bases from V and 4 bases from J, with 11 bases between. The CDR3 runs 13 residues. The chain's CDR3 is CAWSLGGTYGYTF. The CDR3 DNA reads as TGTGCCTGGAGTTTAGGGGGAACCTATGGCTACACCTTC.

The genes are TRBV19 and TRBJ1-5; D gene unclear. V dropped 7 bases and J dropped 0 bases, with 19 bases sitting between them. In germline, CDR1 is LNHDA, CDR2 SQIVND (reference sequence). The CDR3 extends over 17 amino acids. CDR3 DNA: TGTGCCAGTACCCAAAACTGGGCACCTTATAGCAATCAGCCCCAGCATTTT. It encodes CASTQNWAPYSNQPQHF.

This sequence joins TRBV27 and TRBJ2-7; D is ambiguous. The CDR3 runs 15 residues. The V end was cut by 0 bases, the J end by 6 bases, with 15 bases between. From germline, CDR1 is MNHEY and CDR2 SMNVEV (reference sequence). DNA of the CDR3: TGTGCCAGCAGTTTATCGAGTAGCAGTTTGGGCGAGCAGTACTTC. The encoded protein is CASSLSSSSLGEQYF.

This clone is a singleton in its sample. The chain carries TRBV30 and TRBJ2-1, with TRBD2 matching 8 bases. Germline V gives CDR1 GTSNPN, CDR2 SVGIG (reference sequence). CDR3 length: 14 residues. With 3 bases clipped from V and 5 bases from J, the junction kept 6 bases outside the gene matches. The CDR3 sequence is CAWRPGTSHNEQFF. CDR3 in DNA: TGTGCCTGGAGGCCCGGGACTAGTCACAATGAGCAGTTCTTC.

This clone was seen just once. The rearrangement links TRBV19 to TRBJ2-5, with 9 bases lining up with TRBD2. Germline loops: CDR1 LNHDA, CDR2 SQIVND (reference sequence). The CDR3 has 14 amino acids. The junction had 5 bases not matched to a gene; V was cut back by 5 bases and J by 4 bases. CDR3 sequence reads: CASSGLAPLETQYF. DNA of the CDR3: TGTGCCAGTAGTGGACTAGCGCCCCTAGAGACCCAGTACTTC.

This clone appeared a few times. This rearrangement joins TRBV4-2 to TRBJ2-1, with D perhaps matching TRBD2 (6 bases). Trimming pared 1 base from V and 10 bases from J, leaving 11 bases between. This CDR3 has 13 residues. CDR1 is LGHNA, CDR2 YNFKEQ, per germline. The CDR3 DNA sequence: TGTGCCAGCAGCCAAGCTACTACTAGCGAGCAGTTCTTC. Encoded protein: CASSQATTSEQFF.

The V and J genes are TRBV29-1 and TRBJ2-5, with 9 nucleotides matching TRBD1. The CDR3 sequence is 15 residues long. The germline V gene encodes CDR1 SQVTM and CDR2 ANQGSEA. V shed 3 bases, J shed 3 bases, and the junction held 8 bases outside the gene matches. CDR3 coding DNA: TGCAGCGTTGAGTGGCGGGACAGGGCCGAAGAGACCCAGTACTTC. Protein product: CSVEWRDRAEETQYF.

The chain combines TRBV5-1 with TRBJ1-1; D might be TRBD1 (5 bases). The CDR3 is made up of 15 amino acids. The V end lost 0 bases, the J end lost 1 base, and 10 bases lay between the germline ends. The germline V gene encodes CDR1 SGHRS and CDR2 YFSETQ. CDR3 nucleotide sequence: TGCGCCAGCAGCTTGGTTGCAGGGCAGAACACTGAAGCTTTCTTT. Translating it yields CASSLVAGQNTEAFF.

Notes on this clone: The sample carries other DNA sequences with the same CDR3. The chain joins TRBV7-9 to TRBJ2-7; 10 bases line up with TRBD2. The CDR3 is 14 residues long. J lost 1 base, V lost 5 bases, and 2 bases had no gene match. The germline gives CDR1 SEHNR, CDR2 FQNEAQ (reference sequence). CDR3 amino acids: CASSRTSGSYEQYF. CDR3 in DNA: TGTGCCAGCAGCCGGACTAGCGGATCCTACGAGCAGTACTTC.

The gene calls are TRBV6-7 and TRBJ1-2; 11 nucleotides agree with TRBD1. TRBV6-7 is placed among ORFs of uncertain function. The CDR3 covers 16 residues. Germline trimming cut 8 bases from V and 1 base from J; bases unmatched to any gene: 9. The chain's CDR3 is CASLDRGRTHNYGYTF. CDR3 in DNA: TGTGCCAGCCTGGACAGGGGGCGCACCCATAACTATGGCTACACCTTC.

This clone appeared a single time. The genes are TRBV21-1 and TRBJ2-7; the table assigns TRBD2, which was not confirmed against the DNA. TRBV21-1 is a pseudogene segment. This CDR3 spans 10 amino acids. The CDR3 DNA follows: TGTGCCAACCTTAGCTACGAGCAGTACTTC. Protein: CANLSYEQYF.

This chain joins TRBV6-2 or TRBV6-3 and TRBJ2-5; the D is unclear. Germline V lookup: CDR1 MNHEY, CDR2 SVGEGT. V dropped 5 bases and J dropped 5 bases, with 9 bases sitting between them. This CDR3 has 12 amino acids. The CDR3 sequence is CASSRFGETQYF. CDR3 coding DNA: TGTGCCAGCAGTAGATTTGGGGAGACCCAGTACTTC.

V usage is TRBV2 and J usage is TRBJ1-2; possibly TRBD1 for D (5 bases). This CDR3 is built from 14 residues. Between the trimmed V and J ends, which lost 0 bases and 2 bases, there was a span of 7 bases. From germline, CDR1 is SNHLY and CDR2 FYNNEI. In nucleotides, the CDR3 is TGTGCCAGCAGTGAAGCCTGGGGGAACTATGGCTACACCTTC. Translated, it gives CASSEAWGNYGYTF.

The chain joins TRBV3-1 (or the pseudogene TRBV3-2) to TRBJ1-1; possible D gene TRBD1, 5 bases. Trimming stripped 5 bases from V and 1 base from J, with 11 bases between. Germline CDR1 is LGHDT and CDR2 is YNNKEL (reference sequence). CDR3 length: 14 amino acids. Written as DNA, the CDR3 is TGTGCCAGCAGCTCAGGACACCAGAACACTGAAGCTTTCTTT. Residues: CASSSGHQNTEAFF.

The chain's CDR3 is CASSVSPHSYNEQFF. The CDR3 DNA is TGTGCCAGCAGCGTTAGCCCACATTCCTACAATGAGCAGTTCTTC. The V and J genes are TRBV9 and TRBJ2-1; D is uncertain. The germline V gene encodes CDR1 SGDLS and CDR2 YYNGEE. Trimming removed 2 bases at V and 1 base at J, with 10 bases between. This CDR3 has 15 amino acids.

The rearrangement uses TRBV5-4 and TRBJ1-6; 10 nucleotides align to TRBD1. The CDR3 has 15 residues. The V gene end was trimmed by 4 bases and the J gene end by 9 bases; junction bases not matched to a gene: 7. CDR1 SGHNT and CDR2 YYREEE come from the germline V gene (reference sequence). The CDR3 DNA follows: TGTGCCAGCAGCCAACCGACAGGGGGCGGTTCACCCCTCCACTTT. It specifies CASSQPTGGGSPLHF.

The chain employs TRBV15 and TRBJ1-2; 10 bases map to TRBD1. This CDR3 is built from 14 residues. Unmatched junction bases numbered 9, after V lost 6 bases and J lost 8 bases. CDR1 is LNHNV and CDR2 is YYDKDF in the germline V gene (reference sequence). DNA of the CDR3: TGTGCCACCAGTCGAGACAGGGGGCAGGAAGGCTACACCTTC. Its protein product is CATSRDRGQEGYTF.

This chain uses TRBV5-5 with TRBJ2-3; 10 nucleotides match TRBD2. The CDR3 length is 15 residues. CDR1 is SGHKS, CDR2 YYEKEE, per germline (reference sequence). Trimming took 4 bases from V and 4 from J; bases not matched to a gene: 6. As DNA, the CDR3 is TGTGCCAGCAGCCCAGCGGGGGGGCCGGCAGATACGCAGTATTTT. Translation: CASSPAGGPADTQYF.

This clone was seen a single time. The chain couples TRBV7-2 to TRBJ1-1, with D perhaps matching TRBD1 (5 bases). The germline V gene has CDR1 SGHTA and CDR2 FQGNSA. Trimming took off 5 bases at V and 0 bases at J, with 10 bases between the two ends. The CDR3 runs 14 residues. The CDR3 coding sequence is TGTGCCAGCAGCAAAACAGGTATGAACACTGAAGCTTTCTTT. Its translation: CASSKTGMNTEAFF.